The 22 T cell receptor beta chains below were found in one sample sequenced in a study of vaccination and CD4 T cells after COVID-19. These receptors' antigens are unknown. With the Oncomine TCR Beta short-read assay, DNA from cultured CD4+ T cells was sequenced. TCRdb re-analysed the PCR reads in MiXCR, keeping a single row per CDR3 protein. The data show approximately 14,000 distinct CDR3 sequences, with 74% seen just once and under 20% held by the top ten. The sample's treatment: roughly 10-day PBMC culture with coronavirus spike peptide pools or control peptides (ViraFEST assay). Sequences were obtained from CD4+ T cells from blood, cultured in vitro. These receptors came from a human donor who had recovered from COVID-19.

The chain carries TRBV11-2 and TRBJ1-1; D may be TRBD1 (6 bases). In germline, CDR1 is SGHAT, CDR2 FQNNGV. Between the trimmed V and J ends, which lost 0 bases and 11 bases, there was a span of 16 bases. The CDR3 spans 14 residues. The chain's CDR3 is CASSLDRGIGNAFF. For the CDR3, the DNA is TGTGCCAGCAGCTTAGACAGGGGAATAGGGAACGCTTTCTTT.

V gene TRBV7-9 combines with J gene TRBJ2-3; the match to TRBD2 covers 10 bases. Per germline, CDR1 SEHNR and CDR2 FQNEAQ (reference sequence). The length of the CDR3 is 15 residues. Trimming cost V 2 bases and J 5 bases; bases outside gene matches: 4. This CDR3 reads CASSLQAGGLDTQYF. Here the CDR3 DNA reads TGTGCCAGCAGCTTACAAGCGGGAGGGTTAGATACGCAGTATTTT.

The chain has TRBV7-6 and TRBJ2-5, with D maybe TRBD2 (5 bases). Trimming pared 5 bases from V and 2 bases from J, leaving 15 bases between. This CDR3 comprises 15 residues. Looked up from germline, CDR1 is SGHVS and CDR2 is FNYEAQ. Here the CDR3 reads CASSQRWTDQETQYF. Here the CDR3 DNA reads TGTGCCAGCAGCCAGCGGTGGACGGATCAAGAGACCCAGTACTTC.

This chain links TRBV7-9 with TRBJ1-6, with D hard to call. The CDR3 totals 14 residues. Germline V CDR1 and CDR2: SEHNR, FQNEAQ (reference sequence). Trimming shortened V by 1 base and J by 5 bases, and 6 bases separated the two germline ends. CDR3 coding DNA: TGTGCCAGCAGCTTAGGGCTGAATAATTCACCCCTCCACTTT. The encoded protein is CASSLGLNNSPLHF.

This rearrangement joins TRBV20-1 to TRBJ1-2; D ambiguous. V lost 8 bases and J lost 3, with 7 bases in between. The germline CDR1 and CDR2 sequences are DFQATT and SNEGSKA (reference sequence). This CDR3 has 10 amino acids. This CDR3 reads CSSFHYGYTF. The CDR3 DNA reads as TGCAGTTCCTTTCACTATGGCTACACCTTC.

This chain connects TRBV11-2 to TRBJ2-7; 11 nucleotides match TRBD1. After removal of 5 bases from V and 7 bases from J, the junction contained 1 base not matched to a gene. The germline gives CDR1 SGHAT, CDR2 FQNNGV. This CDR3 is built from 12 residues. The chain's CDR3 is CASSRDRGEQYF. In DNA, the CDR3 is TGTGCCAGCAGCAGGGACAGGGGGGAGCAGTACTTC.

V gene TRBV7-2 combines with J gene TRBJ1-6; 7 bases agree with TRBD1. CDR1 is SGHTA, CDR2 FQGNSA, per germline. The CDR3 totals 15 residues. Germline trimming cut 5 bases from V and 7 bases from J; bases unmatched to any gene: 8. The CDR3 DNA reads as TGTGCCAGCAGCCCCGTACAGGGGATCAATTCACCCCTCCACTTT. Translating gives CASSPVQGINSPLHF.

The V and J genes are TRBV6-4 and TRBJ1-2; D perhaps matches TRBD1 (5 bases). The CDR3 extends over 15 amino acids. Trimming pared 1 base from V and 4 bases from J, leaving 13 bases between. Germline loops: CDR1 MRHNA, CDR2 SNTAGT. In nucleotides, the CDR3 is TGTGCCAGCAGTGACTGGCCAGGGTTTACCTATGGCTACACCTTC. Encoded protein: CASSDWPGFTYGYTF.

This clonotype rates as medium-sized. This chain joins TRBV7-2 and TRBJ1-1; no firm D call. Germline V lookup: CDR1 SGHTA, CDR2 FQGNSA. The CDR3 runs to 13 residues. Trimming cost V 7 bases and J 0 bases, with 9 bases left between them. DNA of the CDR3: TGTGCCAGCAACACATATCTGAACACTGAAGCTTTCTTT. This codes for CASNTYLNTEAFF.

The CDR3 DNA is TGCAGTGCTGCCAGGGGAGCCGATACGCAGTATTTT. Protein sequence: CSAARGADTQYF. The chain employs TRBV20-1 and TRBJ2-3; D is perhaps TRBD1 (6 bases). V lost 5 bases and J 6 bases, leaving 12 bases between the germline ends. This CDR3 is 12 amino acids long. Germline CDR1 is DFQATT and CDR2 is SNEGSKA (reference sequence).

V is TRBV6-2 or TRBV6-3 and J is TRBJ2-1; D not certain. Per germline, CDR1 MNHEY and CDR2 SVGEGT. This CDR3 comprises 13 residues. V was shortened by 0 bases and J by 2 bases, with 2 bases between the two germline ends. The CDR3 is CASSYSTYNEQFF. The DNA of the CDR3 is TGTGCCAGCAGTTACTCCACCTACAATGAGCAGTTCTTC.

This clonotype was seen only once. The CDR3 loop reads CAWSGPADRGQHYGYTF. For the CDR3, the DNA is TGTGCCTGGAGTGGCCCGGCGGACAGGGGGCAACACTATGGCTACACCTTC. This chain joins TRBV30 and TRBJ1-2, with 11 bases identical to TRBD1. The V segment lost 1 base and the J segment 3 bases; nucleotides outside the gene matches: 10. There are 17 residues in the CDR3. Germline values: CDR1 GTSNPN, CDR2 SVGIG (reference sequence).

In DNA, the CDR3 is TGTGCCACTAGGGGGGGACAGGGGGTCGAGCAGTACTTC. This gives the protein CATRGGQGVEQYF. V is TRBV12-3 or TRBV12-4 and J is TRBJ2-7, with 11 bases lining up with TRBD1. This CDR3 contains 13 residues. The trim removed 10 bases at V and 6 bases at J, leaving 8 bases unmatched.

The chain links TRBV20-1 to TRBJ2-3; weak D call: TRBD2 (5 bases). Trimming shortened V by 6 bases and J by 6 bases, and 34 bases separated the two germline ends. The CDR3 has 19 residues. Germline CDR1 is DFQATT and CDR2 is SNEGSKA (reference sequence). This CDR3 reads CSASTGISRRTVGRDTQYF. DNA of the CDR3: TGCAGTGCCAGTACGGGGATAAGCCGGCGAACCGTTGGAAGGGATACGCAGTATTTT.

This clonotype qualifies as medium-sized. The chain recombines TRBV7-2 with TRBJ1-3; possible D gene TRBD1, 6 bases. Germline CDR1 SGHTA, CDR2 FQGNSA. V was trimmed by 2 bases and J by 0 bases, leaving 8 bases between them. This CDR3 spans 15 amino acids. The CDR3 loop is CASSLYRDSGNTIYF. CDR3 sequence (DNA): TGTGCCAGCAGCTTATACAGGGACTCTGGAAACACCATATATTTT.

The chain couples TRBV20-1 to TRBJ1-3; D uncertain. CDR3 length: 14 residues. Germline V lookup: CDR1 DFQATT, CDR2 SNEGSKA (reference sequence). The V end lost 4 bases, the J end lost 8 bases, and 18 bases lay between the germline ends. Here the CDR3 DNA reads TGCAGTGCTACCCGCCGGACGCCTGGGGACACCATATATTTT. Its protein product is CSATRRTPGDTIYF.

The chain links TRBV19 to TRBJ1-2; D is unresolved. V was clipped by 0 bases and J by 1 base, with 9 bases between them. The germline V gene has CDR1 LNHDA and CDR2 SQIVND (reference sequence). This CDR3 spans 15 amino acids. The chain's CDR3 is CASSIDVSSNYGYTF. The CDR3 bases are TGTGCCAGTAGTATAGACGTCTCCAGTAACTATGGCTACACCTTC.

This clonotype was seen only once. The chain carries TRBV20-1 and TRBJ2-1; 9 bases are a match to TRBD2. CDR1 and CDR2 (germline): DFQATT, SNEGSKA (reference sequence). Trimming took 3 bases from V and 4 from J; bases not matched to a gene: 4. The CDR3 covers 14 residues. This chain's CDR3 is CSARASGTYNEQFF. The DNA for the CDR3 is TGCAGTGCTAGGGCTAGCGGGACGTACAATGAGCAGTTCTTC.

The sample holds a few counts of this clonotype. CDR3 residues: CASSSSRDSNQPQHF. CDR3 bases: TGTGCCAGCAGCTCCAGCAGGGATAGCAATCAGCCCCAGCATTTT. The chain is built from TRBV7-8 and TRBJ1-5, with a weak D call TRBD1 (5 bases). V was pared by 4 bases and J by 0 bases, with 10 bases between. The CDR3 sequence is 15 residues long. CDR1 and CDR2 from the germline V gene are SGHVS and FQNEAQ.

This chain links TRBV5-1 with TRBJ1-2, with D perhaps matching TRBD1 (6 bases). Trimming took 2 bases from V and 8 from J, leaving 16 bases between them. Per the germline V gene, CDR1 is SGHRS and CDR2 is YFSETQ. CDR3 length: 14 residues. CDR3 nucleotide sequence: TGCGCCAGCAGCTTTGACAGGAACCAGTGGGGCTACACCTTC. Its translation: CASSFDRNQWGYTF.

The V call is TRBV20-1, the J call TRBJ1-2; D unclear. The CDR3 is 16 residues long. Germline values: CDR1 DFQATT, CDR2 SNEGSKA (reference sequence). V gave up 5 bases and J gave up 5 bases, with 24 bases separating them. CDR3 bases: TGCAGTGCTCCACCTGACCTCATCCGGGGTTCTTATGGCTACACCTTC. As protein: CSAPPDLIRGSYGYTF.

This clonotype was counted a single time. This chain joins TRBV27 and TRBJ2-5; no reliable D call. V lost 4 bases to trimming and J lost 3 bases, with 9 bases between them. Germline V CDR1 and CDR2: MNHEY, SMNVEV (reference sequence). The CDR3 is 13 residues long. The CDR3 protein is CASSYFSKETQYF. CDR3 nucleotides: TGTGCCAGCAGTTACTTCTCGAAAGAGACCCAGTACTTC.